The following is a T cell receptor beta chain sequence with its context. The V and J ends lost 5 bases and 4 bases, in that order; junction bases with no gene match: 7. Germline V gives CDR1 SGHKS, CDR2 YYEKEE (reference sequence). The CDR3 consists of 16 residues. The sample originates from a study of blood T cell repertoires in COVID-19. Across the study: The origin of the acute and convalescent COVID-19 samples was the United States, Italy and Spain. T cells, B-cell-depleted T cells, or PBMCs supplied cDNA or gDNA.

Per the original data handling: Reference gene primer amplification in the assay estimated nucleated cell counts. Data came from immunoSEQ multiplex PCR; TCRdb stores just in-frame clones and leaves some out. V, J and clone size are those of that table, while D and trimming were read from the DNA. The sample carries some 250,000 clones, over 70% recorded once. This sequence was found in a woman older than 75 with acute or convalescent COVID-19. Source material: peripheral blood. The J gene is TRBJ2-7, the V gene TRBV5-5, with 15 bases matching TRBD2. Here the CDR3 reads CASSQGLAGGLYEQYF. CDR3 in DNA: TGTGCCAGCAGTCAAGGACTAGCGGGAGGGCTTTACGAGCAGTACTTC.